These 20 T cell receptor beta chains were all obtained from the same sample, sequenced in a study of blood T cell repertoires in COVID-19. Produced via immunoSEQ multiplex PCR; TCRdb's table is partial and in-frame only. The repertoire consists of under 55,000 clones, with over 75% occurring once and the leading ten covering more than 12%. The sequenced sample was peripheral blood. The receptors derive from a human donor in a cohort sampled during active COVID-19.

The genes are TRBV30 and TRBJ1-5, with D perhaps matching TRBD1 (5 bases). The length of the CDR3 is 13 residues. CDR1 is GTSNPN and CDR2 is SVGIG in the germline V gene (reference sequence). V lost 5 bases to trimming and J lost 6 bases, with 14 bases between them. This chain's CDR3 is CAWALGGGQPQHF. The CDR3, as DNA: TGTGCCTGGGCTCTAGGCGGGGGTCAGCCCCAGCATTTT.

Here the CDR3 reads CASRERGGTGELFF. The CDR3 bases are TGTGCCAGCAGGGAGCGGGGGGGCACCGGGGAGCTGTTTTTT. The chain couples TRBV2 to TRBJ2-2, with 10 positions matching TRBD2. CDR3 length: 14 residues. Trimming took 6 bases from V and 4 from J; bases not matched to a gene: 2. The germline CDR1 and CDR2 sequences are SNHLY and FYNNEI.

This clone was counted between two and nine times. The chain recombines TRBV7-2 with TRBJ2-7; TRBD2 agrees at 8 bases. CDR1 and CDR2 from the germline V gene are SGHTA and FQGNSA. The ends lost 7 bases at V and 6 bases at J; junction bases unmatched: 14. The CDR3 extends over 15 amino acids. Here the CDR3 DNA reads TGTGCCAGCACCGCGCCTCCGGGAGGGCCCCCCGAGCAGTACTTC. Protein product: CASTAPPGGPPEQYF.

V and J are TRBV5-8 and TRBJ2-1; 8 nucleotides align to TRBD2. The J segment lost 0 bases and the V segment lost 5 bases, leaving 10 bases of the junction unmatched. Germline V gene data show CDR1 as SGHTS and CDR2 as YDEGEE. The CDR3 runs 17 residues. The CDR3 region is CASSSSATSGSYNEQFF. In nucleotides, the CDR3 is TGTGCCAGCAGTTCCTCCGCTACTAGCGGCTCCTACAATGAGCAGTTCTTC. Together with reference TRBV5-8 and TRBJ2-1, the CDR3 gives the full variable domain: EAGVTQSPTHLIKTRGQQATLRCSPISGHTSVYWYQQALGLGLQFLLWYDEGEERNRGNFPPRFSGRQFPNYSSELNVNALELEDSALYLCASSSSATSGSYNEQFFGPGTRLTVL.

The rearrangement joins TRBV3-1 (or the pseudogene TRBV3-2) to TRBJ1-2; no clear D. Germline V gene sequence: CDR1 LGHDT, CDR2 YNNKEL (reference sequence). V was shortened by 0 bases and J by 5 bases, with 13 bases between the two germline ends. The CDR3 is 15 amino acids. The CDR3 protein is CASSQDTFSEYGYTF. The CDR3 nucleotides are TGTGCCAGCAGCCAAGACACTTTCTCCGAGTATGGCTACACCTTC.

This rearrangement joins TRBV7-9 to TRBJ2-4; 14 bases align to TRBD2. With 5 bases clipped from V and 0 bases from J, the junction kept 3 bases outside the gene matches. Germline values: CDR1 SEHNR, CDR2 FQNEAQ (reference sequence). This CDR3 is 17 amino acids long. The CDR3 DNA is TGTGCCAGCAGCCGGGGACTAGCGGGAGAAGCCAAAAACATTCAGTACTTC. Translating gives CASSRGLAGEAKNIQYF.

The sample holds a few counts of this clone. The J gene is TRBJ1-1, the V gene TRBV10-3; tentatively, D is TRBD1 (5 bases). Trimming removed 6 bases at V and 1 base at J, with 12 bases between. The CDR3 contains 14 residues. Germline-derived CDR1 and CDR2 are ENHRY and SYGVKD. In DNA, the CDR3 is TGTGCCATCAGGGAAACCAGGGAGAACACTGAAGCTTTCTTT. Amino acids: CAIRETRENTEAFF.

The chain is built from TRBV5-6 and TRBJ1-1; D may be TRBD1 (6 bases). Germline V lookup: CDR1 SGHDT, CDR2 YYEEEE. Deletions cut 4 bases from V and 8 bases from J, with 12 bases between. The CDR3 spans 12 residues. CDR3 coding DNA: TGTGCCAGCAGCCGTCAGGGGATAGAAGCTTTCTTT. This translates into CASSRQGIEAFF.

The chain links TRBV7-2 to TRBJ2-1; D is perhaps TRBD1 (5 bases). Per germline, CDR1 SGHTA and CDR2 FQGNSA. The CDR3 is 11 residues long. The V gene lost 5 bases and the J gene lost 15 bases, with 14 bases spanning the gap. The chain's CDR3 is CASSQGASLFF. The CDR3 DNA reads TGTGCCAGCAGCCAAGGGGCTAGTCTGTTCTTC. Full variable domain (outside the CDR3, taken from reference TRBV7-2 and TRBJ2-1): GAGVSQSPSNKVTEKGKDVELRCDPISGHTALYWYRQSLGQGLEFLIYFQGNSAPDKSGLPSDRFSAERTGGSVSTLTIQRTQQEDSAVYLCASSQGASLFFGPGTRLTVL.

The V and J genes are TRBV2 and TRBJ1-2, with D possibly being TRBD1 (5 bases). This CDR3 is 14 amino acids long. The V and J ends lost 6 bases and 4 bases respectively, with 15 bases between them. Per the germline V gene, CDR1 is SNHLY and CDR2 is FYNNEI. This chain's CDR3 is CASSPTGQGYGYTF. The CDR3 bases are TGTGCCAGCAGCCCCACTGGGCAGGGCTATGGCTACACCTTC.

The chain combines TRBV28 with TRBJ1-2; 7 nucleotides match TRBD1. J gave up 4 bases and V 3 bases, and 5 bases lay outside the gene matches. Germline V lookup: CDR1 MDHEN, CDR2 SYDVKM. The CDR3 spans 14 residues. The CDR3 spells CASSFDRASYGYTF. The CDR3 nucleotides are TGTGCCAGCAGTTTCGACAGGGCAAGCTATGGCTACACCTTC.

This clone came up once. The chain joins TRBV7-9 to TRBJ2-1, with D possibly being TRBD1 (6 bases). Germline loops: CDR1 SEHNR, CDR2 FQNEAQ (reference sequence). This CDR3 contains 16 residues. Trimming removed 3 bases at V and 2 bases at J, with 14 bases between. The CDR3 coding sequence is TGTGCCAGCAGCTTGTACAGGGATCCAACCTACAATGAGCAGTTCTTC. It codes for CASSLYRDPTYNEQFF.

This clone has more than one count but fewer than ten. The chain is built from TRBV11-2 and TRBJ2-1; tentative D call: TRBD2 (6 bases). CDR3 size: 14 residues. Germline V gives CDR1 SGHAT, CDR2 FQNNGV. Trimming cost V 5 bases and J 3 bases, with 11 bases left between them. DNA for the CDR3: TGTGCCAGCAGCCCTCGGCGGGACTACAATGAGCAGTTCTTC. Its protein product is CASSPRRDYNEQFF.

This sequence joins TRBV6-6 and TRBJ2-2, with a tentative D call TRBD1 (6 bases). Per germline, CDR1 MNHNY and CDR2 SVGAGI (reference sequence). The CDR3 is made up of 14 amino acids. The ends were cut back, 5 bases at V and 1 base at J, with 8 bases in the middle. The CDR3 is CASSGGQNTGELFF. CDR3 DNA: TGTGCCAGCAGTGGGGGACAGAACACCGGGGAGCTGTTTTTT.

The DNA of the CDR3 is TGTGCCAGCAGTGAAGCGGGACACCCGAACACCGGGGAGCTGTTTTTT. Protein product: CASSEAGHPNTGELFF. The chain has TRBV6-1 and TRBJ2-2; D might be TRBD1 (6 bases). Germline lookup yields CDR1 MNHNS and CDR2 SASEGT. The CDR3 spans 16 residues. Trimming pared 0 bases from V and 0 bases from J, leaving 8 bases between.

The chain has TRBV15 and TRBJ2-3; D perhaps matches TRBD2 (6 bases). The germline V gene encodes CDR1 LNHNV and CDR2 YYDKDF (reference sequence). Trimming removed 0 bases from V and 5 bases from J, with 15 bases in between. This CDR3 has 16 residues. The CDR3 DNA sequence: TGTGCCACCAGCAGAGATCCGGGGGAGAGAGGAGATACGCAGTATTTT. Amino acids: CATSRDPGERGDTQYF.

The chain employs TRBV5-1 and TRBJ1-2; TRBD1 agrees at 7 bases. The CDR3 extends over 16 amino acids. V shed 3 bases, J shed 7 bases, and the junction held 15 bases outside the gene matches. Germline assignment: CDR1 SGHRS and CDR2 YFSETQ. The CDR3 DNA follows: TGCGCCAGCAGCTCACCGAACAGGGGCCTGGGGTCTGGCTACACCTTC. Translation gives CASSSPNRGLGSGYTF. Filled out from reference TRBV5-1 and TRBJ1-2, the complete variable domain reads KAGVTQTPRYLIKTRGQQVTLSCSPISGHRSVSWYQQTPGQGLQFLFEYFSETQRNKGNFPGRFSGRQFSNSRSEMNVSTLELGDSALYLCASSSPNRGLGSGYTFGSGTRLTVV.

The J gene is TRBJ1-5, the V gene TRBV28; D ambiguous. Per the germline V gene, CDR1 is MDHEN and CDR2 is SYDVKM. Trimming removed 1 base at V and 5 bases at J, with 6 bases between. CDR3 length: 13 amino acids. The CDR3, as DNA: TGTGCCAGCAGTTTATACTCGGATCAGCCCCAGCATTTT. Translation gives CASSLYSDQPQHF.

The chain couples TRBV7-2 to TRBJ1-2; D remains ambiguous. The length of the CDR3 is 14 residues. Trimming pared 2 bases from V and 0 bases from J, leaving 7 bases between. Germline values: CDR1 SGHTA, CDR2 FQGNSA. The CDR3 bases are TGTGCCAGCAGCTTACACCTAGCTAACTATGGCTACACCTTC. This gives the protein CASSLHLANYGYTF.

The chain recombines TRBV7-9 with TRBJ2-7; TRBD1 aligns across 10 bases. Germline loops: CDR1 SEHNR, CDR2 FQNEAQ (reference sequence). The V segment lost 5 bases and the J segment 5 bases; nucleotides outside the gene matches: 9. This CDR3 is 15 amino acids long. In DNA form, the CDR3 reads TGTGCCAGCAGCCAGACCGGGACAGGGGTTCACGAGCAGTACTTC. It is translated as CASSQTGTGVHEQYF.